This T cell receptor beta chain appears in the sequencing data of a study of shared clonotypes between healthy human individuals. For sorted subsets, about 200 ng DNA per replicate equaled 30,000 or so T cell genomes. Data came from immunoSEQ multiplex PCR; TCRdb stores just in-frame clones and leaves some out. The sample holds about 2.4 million clones, more than 90% seen once. This CDR3 comprises 14 residues. Per the germline V gene, CDR1 is SNHLY and CDR2 is FYNNEI. V lost 5 bases, J lost 2 bases, and 6 bases stayed unmatched. V is TRBV2 and J is TRBJ2-7, with 7 nucleotides matching TRBD1. Sequenced input: naive CD4+ T cells sorted from blood. The subset was: CD45RA+ positively selected. This TCR was sampled from a man aged 18-30 years in good health. The CDR3 loop is CASSLQGIPYEQYF. In DNA form, the CDR3 reads TGTGCCAGCAGTCTACAGGGGATCCCCTACGAGCAGTACTTC.